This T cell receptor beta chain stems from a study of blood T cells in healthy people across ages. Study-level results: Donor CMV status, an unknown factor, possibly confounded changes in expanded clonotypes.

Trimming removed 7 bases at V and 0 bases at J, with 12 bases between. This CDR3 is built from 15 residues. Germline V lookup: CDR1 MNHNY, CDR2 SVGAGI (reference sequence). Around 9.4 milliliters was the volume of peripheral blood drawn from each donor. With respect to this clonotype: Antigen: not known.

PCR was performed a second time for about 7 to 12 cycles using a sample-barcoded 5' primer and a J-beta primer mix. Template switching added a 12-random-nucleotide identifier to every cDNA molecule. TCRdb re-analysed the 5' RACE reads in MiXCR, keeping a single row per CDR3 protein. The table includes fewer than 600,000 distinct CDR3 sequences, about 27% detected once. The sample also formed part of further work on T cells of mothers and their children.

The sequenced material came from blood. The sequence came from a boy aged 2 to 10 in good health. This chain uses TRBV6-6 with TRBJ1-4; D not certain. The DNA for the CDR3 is TGTGCCAGCAACTCTTTTAGCGCAACTAATGAAAAACTGTTTTTT. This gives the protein CASNSFSATNEKLFF.